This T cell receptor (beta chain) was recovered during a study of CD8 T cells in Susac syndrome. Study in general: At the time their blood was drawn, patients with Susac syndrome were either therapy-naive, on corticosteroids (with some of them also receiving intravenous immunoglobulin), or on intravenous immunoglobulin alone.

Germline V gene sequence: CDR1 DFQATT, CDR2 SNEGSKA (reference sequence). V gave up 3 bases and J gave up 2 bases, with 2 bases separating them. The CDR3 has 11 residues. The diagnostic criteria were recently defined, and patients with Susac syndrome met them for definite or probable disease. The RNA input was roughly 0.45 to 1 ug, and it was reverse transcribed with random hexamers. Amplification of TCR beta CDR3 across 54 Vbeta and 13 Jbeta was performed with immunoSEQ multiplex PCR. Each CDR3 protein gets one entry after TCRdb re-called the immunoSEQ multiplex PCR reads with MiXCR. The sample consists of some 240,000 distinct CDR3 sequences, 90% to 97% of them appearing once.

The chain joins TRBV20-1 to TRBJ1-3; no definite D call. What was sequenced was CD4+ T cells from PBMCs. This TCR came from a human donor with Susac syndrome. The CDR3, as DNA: TGCAGTGCTAGCCCTGGAAACACCATATATTTT. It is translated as CSASPGNTIYF.